Listed here are 15 T cell receptor beta chains from one sample, sequenced in a study of beta chain features in type 1 diabetes. cDNA synthesis used the whole RNA isolate, giving expressed TCRB sequences. Libraries were prepared by immunoSEQ multiplex PCR; TCRdb keeps only in-frame clonotypes and omits some of them. The repertoire has around 500,000 clones, around 10% of them found once; the top ten carry roughly 0.046%. The sample consisted of naive CD4+ T cells from blood. These receptor sequences come from a young woman in good health.

The CDR3 here is CASSPRTGQGNYEQYF. The CDR3, as DNA: TGTGCCAGCTCACCACGAACGGGACAGGGGAACTACGAGCAGTACTTC. This rearrangement joins TRBV18 to TRBJ2-7; 10 bases are a match to TRBD1. The CDR3 extends over 16 amino acids. Germline-derived CDR1 and CDR2 are KGHSH and LQKENI. V lost 1 base to trimming and J lost 3 bases; unmatched junction nucleotides: 6.

This clone appeared a single time. This chain joins TRBV5-1 and TRBJ1-2, with D perhaps matching TRBD1 (5 bases). CDR1 and CDR2 (germline): SGHRS, YFSETQ. There are 14 residues in the CDR3. Trimming stripped 6 bases from V and 7 bases from J, with 19 bases between. CDR3 protein: CASTPGRGSSGYTF. CDR3 nucleotide sequence: TGCGCCAGCACCCCGGGACGCGGATCTAGTGGCTACACCTTC.

The chain employs TRBV19 and TRBJ2-3; D might be TRBD2 (5 bases). The germline V gene encodes CDR1 LNHDA and CDR2 SQIVND (reference sequence). The CDR3 runs to 16 residues. Trimming removed 5 bases from V and 0 bases from J, with 15 bases in between. The CDR3 reads CASSRRLASSTDTQYF. In DNA, the CDR3 is TGTGCCAGTAGTCGCCGTTTAGCGTCTAGCACAGATACGCAGTATTTT.

The chain recombines TRBV30 with TRBJ2-3; no clear D. The CDR3 is 12 residues long. Trimming took off 4 bases at V and 2 bases at J, with 7 bases between the two ends. Germline lookup yields CDR1 GTSNPN and CDR2 SVGIG (reference sequence). DNA of the CDR3: TGTGCCTGGACCAGGATCACAGATACGCAGTATTTT. Translated: CAWTRITDTQYF.

The chain links TRBV28 to TRBJ1-3, with D unresolved. The CDR3 extends over 13 amino acids. The V end was cut by 7 bases, the J end by 9 bases, with 16 bases between. CDR1 and CDR2 (germline): MDHEN, SYDVKM. The CDR3 spells CASTLRIGPTIYF. Here the CDR3 DNA reads TGTGCCAGCACCCTCCGGATCGGTCCCACCATATATTTT.

This clone has just a few counts. The chain uses TRBV11-2 and TRBJ2-5; no clear D. From germline, CDR1 is SGHAT and CDR2 FQNNGV. Trimming left V 5 bases short and J 0 bases short, with 19 bases between. This CDR3 region has 17 residues. The CDR3 region is CASSHLVPVGYQETQYF. As DNA, the CDR3 is TGTGCCAGCAGCCACCTAGTCCCCGTTGGGTACCAAGAGACCCAGTACTTC.

This rearrangement joins TRBV6-1 to TRBJ2-1, with a weak D call TRBD2 (6 bases). The CDR3 extends over 15 amino acids. CDR1 MNHNS and CDR2 SASEGT come from the germline V gene. Trimming removed 5 bases at V and 0 bases at J, with 11 bases between. The CDR3 bases are TGTGCCAGCAGTCGGGACTCGAGCTCCTACAATGAGCAGTTCTTC. It is translated as CASSRDSSSYNEQFF.

A few counts support this clone. The chain recombines TRBV7-6 with TRBJ2-3; 12 bases map to TRBD1. The germline V gene encodes CDR1 SGHVS and CDR2 FNYEAQ. The V segment lost 0 bases and the J segment 4 bases; nucleotides outside the gene matches: 5. The CDR3 is made up of 17 amino acids. The CDR3 sequence is CASSLAGQGALADTQYF. The CDR3 DNA reads TGTGCCAGCAGCTTAGCGGGACAGGGGGCGTTAGCAGATACGCAGTATTTT.

The chain carries TRBV7-3 and TRBJ2-3; no definite D call. This CDR3 is 14 amino acids long. V lost 2 bases, J lost 2 bases, and 8 bases lay in between. The V gene's germline CDR1 is SGHTA and CDR2 FQGTGA. DNA of the CDR3: TGTGCCAGCAGCTTATCACTTACCACAGATACGCAGTATTTT. It specifies CASSLSLTTDTQYF.

In its sample, this clone was seen a few times. The chain combines TRBV9 with TRBJ2-7; D remains unclear. Germline V gene data show CDR1 as SGDLS and CDR2 as YYNGEE. The CDR3 is 12 residues long. V was cut by 0 bases and J by 5 bases, with 6 bases left in between. As DNA, the CDR3 is TGTGCCAGCAGCGTAGGTGGGGACGAGCAGTACGTC. It specifies CASSVGGDEQYV.

The rearrangement links TRBV5-1 to TRBJ1-2; no reliable D call. Trimming shortened V by 4 bases and J by 0 bases, and 13 bases separated the two germline ends. The CDR3 sequence is 15 residues long. Germline V gene data show CDR1 as SGHRS and CDR2 as YFSETQ. CDR3 DNA sequence: TGCGCCAGCAGCCCCGGACGGTTGACTAACTATGGCTACACCTTC. This gives the protein CASSPGRLTNYGYTF.

In the case of this clone: Other DNA variants within this sample encode the same CDR3. The V and J genes are TRBV7-2 and TRBJ2-3, with D unclear. Germline lookup yields CDR1 SGHTA and CDR2 FQGNSA. The CDR3 is 12 residues long. Trimming removed 2 bases from V and 6 bases from J, with 6 bases in between. The CDR3 reads CASSLIRDTQYF. CDR3 DNA sequence: TGTGCCAGCAGCTTAATCAGGGATACGCAGTATTTT.

This sequence joins TRBV28 and TRBJ2-1; no reliable D call. Germline values: CDR1 MDHEN, CDR2 SYDVKM. This CDR3 has 18 residues. Trimming took 4 bases from V and 0 from J, leaving 19 bases between them. The chain's CDR3 is CASSSWAVGLSSYNEQFF. In DNA form, the CDR3 reads TGTGCCAGCAGTTCTTGGGCGGTGGGCCTAAGCTCCTACAATGAGCAGTTCTTC. Full variable domain (missing parts from reference TRBV28 and TRBJ2-1): DVKVTQSSRYLVKRTGEKVFLECVQDMDHENMFWYRQDPGLGLRLIYFSYDVKMKEKGDIPEGYSVSREKKERFSLILESASTNQTSMYLCASSSWAVGLSSYNEQFFGPGTRLTVL.

This chain joins TRBV4-1 and TRBJ2-1, with D perhaps matching TRBD2 (5 bases). Germline-derived CDR1 and CDR2 are MGHRA and YSYEKL. This CDR3 spans 15 amino acids. V gave up 4 bases and J gave up 4 bases, with 14 bases separating them. The CDR3 coding sequence is TGCGCCAGCAGCCTACTGGGAGTGTTATACAATGAGCAGTTCTTC. This translates into CASSLLGVLYNEQFF.

The chain has TRBV2 and TRBJ2-5, with TRBD1 identical over 9 bases. Germline V gene lookup returns CDR1 SNHLY and CDR2 FYNNEI. With 8 bases clipped from V and 5 bases from J, the junction kept 9 bases outside the gene matches. CDR3 size: 14 residues. The chain's CDR3 is CASCIQGAGETQYF. CDR3 nucleotides: TGTGCCAGCTGCATACAGGGGGCTGGGGAGACCCAGTACTTC.